This T cell receptor beta chain was sequenced in a study of blood T cell repertoires in COVID-19. Across the whole study: Acute-phase and convalescent COVID-19 samples originated in the United States, Italy and Spain.

V was cut by 0 bases and J by 3 bases, with 10 bases left in between. The CDR3 runs 14 residues. From germline, CDR1 is SGHRS and CDR2 YFSETQ. Sequencing was performed with immunoSEQ multiplex PCR; in TCRdb, only in-frame clones are kept and a portion is missing. Among 90,000 to 120,000 clones, about 87% were seen once, and the ten largest hold more than 14%. The chain links TRBV5-1 to TRBJ2-7, with D unclear. This clonotype was obtained from a man aged 45-65 years with acute or convalescent COVID-19. Sequencing was performed on peripheral blood. The DNA for the CDR3 is TGCGCCAGCAGCTTGGATCTAGTGATCTACGAGCAGTACTTC. Residues: CASSLDLVIYEQYF. Based on the CDR3 plus reference TRBV5-1 and TRBJ2-7, the full variable domain is KAGVTQTPRYLIKTRGQQVTLSCSPISGHRSVSWYQQTPGQGLQFLFEYFSETQRNKGNFPGRFSGRQFSNSRSEMNVSTLELGDSALYLCASSLDLVIYEQYFGPGTRLTVT.